A single T cell receptor beta chain is shown here with its context. Its target is unknown. This sample stems from a study of T cells in localized non-small cell lung cancer. Findings of the study overall: Higher adjacent-lung clonality was associated with shorter survival. T cell clonality was highest in uninvolved adjacent lung, above tumor. Appearance in adjacent lung was seen for a median approximately 60 of the top 100 tumor clones. Tumor samples were not multi-region, leaving intratumor heterogeneity unexcluded.

Libraries were prepared by immunoSEQ multiplex PCR; TCRdb keeps only in-frame clonotypes and omits some of them. The table includes about 21,000 clones, around 90% detected once. Trimming cost V 8 bases and J 7 bases; bases outside gene matches: 8. CDR3 length equals 13 residues. The V gene's germline CDR1 is SNHLY and CDR2 FYNNEI. The sample in question was peripheral blood mononuclear cells, obtained before any cancer treatment. The genes are TRBV2 and TRBJ1-5; TRBD1 matches at 7 bases. The TCR was taken from a male donor older than 55 with stage II lung adenocarcinoma. This chain's CDR3 is CASVGQGDQPQHF. The CDR3 DNA reads as TGTGCCAGCGTTGGGCAGGGGGACCAGCCCCAGCATTTT.